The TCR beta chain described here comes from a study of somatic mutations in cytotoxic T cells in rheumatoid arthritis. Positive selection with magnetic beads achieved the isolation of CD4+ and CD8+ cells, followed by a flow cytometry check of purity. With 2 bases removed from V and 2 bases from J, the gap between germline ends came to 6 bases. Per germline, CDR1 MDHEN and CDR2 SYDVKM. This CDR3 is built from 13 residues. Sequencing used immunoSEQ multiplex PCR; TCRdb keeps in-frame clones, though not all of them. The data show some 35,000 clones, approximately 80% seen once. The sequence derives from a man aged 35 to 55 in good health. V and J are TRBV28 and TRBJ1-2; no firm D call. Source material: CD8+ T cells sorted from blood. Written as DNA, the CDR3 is TGTGCCAGCAGTTTAGAGCAGAACTATGGCTACACCTTC. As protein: CASSLEQNYGYTF.